A single TCR beta chain is shown here with its context. Generated by immunoSEQ multiplex PCR, the TCRdb table keeps only in-frame clones and is missing some. In the table there are around 100,000 clones, roughly nine tenths of which are singletons. V lost 5 bases, J lost 0 bases, and 5 bases stayed unmatched. The CDR3 spans 15 residues. Germline V gene lookup returns CDR1 SEHNR and CDR2 FQNEAQ (reference sequence). The record originates from a study of blood T cell repertoires in COVID-19. Study overall: Sources were T cells, B-cell-depleted T cells, or PBMCs; the material itself was cDNA or gDNA.

The genes are TRBV7-9 and TRBJ2-3; 7 nucleotides align to TRBD2. The TCR sequence derives from a woman over 75 with acute or convalescent COVID-19. The sequencing input was peripheral blood. This CDR3 is CASSERDPSTDTQYF. CDR3 in DNA: TGTGCCAGCAGCGAGCGGGACCCTAGCACAGATACGCAGTATTTT.